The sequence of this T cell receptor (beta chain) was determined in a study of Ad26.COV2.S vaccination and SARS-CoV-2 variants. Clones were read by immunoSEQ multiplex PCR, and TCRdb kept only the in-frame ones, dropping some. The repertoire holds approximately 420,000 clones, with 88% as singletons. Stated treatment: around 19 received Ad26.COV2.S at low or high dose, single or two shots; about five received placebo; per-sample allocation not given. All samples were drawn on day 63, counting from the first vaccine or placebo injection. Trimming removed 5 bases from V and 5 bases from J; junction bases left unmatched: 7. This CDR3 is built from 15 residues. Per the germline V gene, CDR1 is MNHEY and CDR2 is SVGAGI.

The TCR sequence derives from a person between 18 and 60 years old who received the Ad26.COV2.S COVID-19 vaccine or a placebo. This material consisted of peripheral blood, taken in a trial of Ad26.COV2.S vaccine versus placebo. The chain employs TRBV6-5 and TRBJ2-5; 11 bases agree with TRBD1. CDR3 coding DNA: TGTGCCAGCAGTCAGATAGGGACAGGGGGGGAGACCCAGTACTTC. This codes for CASSQIGTGGETQYF.